These 5 T cell receptor beta chains were all obtained from the same sample, sequenced in a study of neurological immune-mediated disorders. Each CDR3 protein is one row after TCRdb ran MiXCR on the 5' RACE reads. Of 45,000 to 55,000 distinct CDR3 sequences in the sample, around 5.8% were seen once. Sequenced material: CD4+ T cells from blood. These receptor sequences come from a woman between 18 and 29 years old with multiple sclerosis.

The sample holds many counts of this clonotype. This chain connects TRBV6-6 to TRBJ2-5, with unresolved D. This CDR3 is 12 amino acids long. The V and J ends lost 0 bases and 5 bases respectively, with 4 bases between them. CDR1 MNHNY and CDR2 SVGAGI come from the germline V gene (reference sequence). CDR3 sequence reads: CASSYSLETQYF. The DNA of the CDR3 is TGTGCCAGCAGTTACTCGCTCGAGACCCAGTACTTC.

This clonotype was detected ten times or more. V is TRBV5-5 and J is TRBJ1-5, with TRBD1 as a possible D gene (6 bases). The CDR3 totals 14 residues. Germline CDR1 reads SGHKS; CDR2 reads YYEKEE (reference sequence). V lost 2 bases and J lost 4, with 10 bases in between. Here the CDR3 DNA reads TGTGCCAGCAGCTTTAGGACAGCTAATCAGCCCCAGCATTTT. Its translation is CASSFRTANQPQHF.

This clonotype was recorded at least ten times. The rearrangement uses TRBV27 and TRBJ1-6, with D unresolved. V was pared by 1 base and J by 7 bases, with 14 bases between. Germline CDR1 reads MNHEY; CDR2 reads SMNVEV (reference sequence). This CDR3 comprises 16 residues. The CDR3 here is CASSLYARPDNSPLHF. Written as DNA, the CDR3 is TGTGCCAGCAGTTTATATGCCCGGCCCGACAATTCACCCCTCCACTTT.

This clonotype qualifies as medium-sized. The V gene is TRBV3-1, the J gene TRBJ1-1; TRBD1 is a possible D gene (6 bases). Between the trimmed V and J ends, which lost 0 bases and 5 bases, there was a span of 13 bases. This CDR3 is 15 amino acids long. Per germline, CDR1 LGHDT and CDR2 YNNKEL (reference sequence). The CDR3 DNA sequence: TGTGCCAGCAGCCAAGATCCAGGGGTAGGTACTGAAGCTTTCTTT. Translation gives CASSQDPGVGTEAFF.

This clonotype was recorded at least ten times. This chain connects TRBV20-1 to TRBJ2-1; TRBD2 aligns across 9 bases. Trimming took 3 bases from V and 9 from J; bases not matched to a gene: 15. There are 16 residues in the CDR3. Germline values: CDR1 DFQATT, CDR2 SNEGSKA (reference sequence). The CDR3 is CSAREPWTSERGEQFF. DNA of the CDR3: TGCAGTGCTAGGGAACCGTGGACTAGCGAAAGGGGTGAGCAGTTCTTC.